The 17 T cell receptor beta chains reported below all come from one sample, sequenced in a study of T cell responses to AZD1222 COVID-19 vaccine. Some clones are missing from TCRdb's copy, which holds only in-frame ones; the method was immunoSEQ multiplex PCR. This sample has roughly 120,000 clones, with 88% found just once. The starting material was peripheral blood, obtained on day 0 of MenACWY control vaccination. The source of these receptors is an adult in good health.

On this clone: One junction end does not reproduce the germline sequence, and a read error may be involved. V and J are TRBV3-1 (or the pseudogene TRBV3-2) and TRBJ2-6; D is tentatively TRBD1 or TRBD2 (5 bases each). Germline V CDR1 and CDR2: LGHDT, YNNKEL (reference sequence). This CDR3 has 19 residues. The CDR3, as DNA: TGTGCCAGCAGCCTAGCTAGGGCAGGGACGAGCTCTAGGGCCAACGTCCTGACTTTC. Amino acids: CASSLARAGTSSRANVLTF.

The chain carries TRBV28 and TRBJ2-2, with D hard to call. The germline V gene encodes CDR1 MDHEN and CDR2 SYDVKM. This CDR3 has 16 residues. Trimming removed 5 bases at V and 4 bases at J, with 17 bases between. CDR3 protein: CASSPLYEWGTGELFF. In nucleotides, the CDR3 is TGTGCCAGCAGTCCTCTTTACGAGTGGGGCACCGGGGAGCTGTTTTTT.

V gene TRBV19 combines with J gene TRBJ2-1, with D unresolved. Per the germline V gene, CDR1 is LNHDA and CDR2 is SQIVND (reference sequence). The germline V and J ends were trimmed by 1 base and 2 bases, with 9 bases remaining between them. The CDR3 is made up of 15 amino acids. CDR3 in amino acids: CASSIVVQPYNEQFF. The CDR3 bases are TGTGCCAGTAGTATAGTAGTACAGCCCTACAATGAGCAGTTCTTC.

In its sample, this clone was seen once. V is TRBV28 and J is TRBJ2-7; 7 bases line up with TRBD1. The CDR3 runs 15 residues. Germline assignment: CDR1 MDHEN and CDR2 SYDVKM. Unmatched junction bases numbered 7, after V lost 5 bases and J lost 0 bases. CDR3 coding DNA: TGTGCCAGCAGTCGCCCGGACAGGAGCTCCTACGAGCAGTACTTC. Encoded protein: CASSRPDRSSYEQYF.

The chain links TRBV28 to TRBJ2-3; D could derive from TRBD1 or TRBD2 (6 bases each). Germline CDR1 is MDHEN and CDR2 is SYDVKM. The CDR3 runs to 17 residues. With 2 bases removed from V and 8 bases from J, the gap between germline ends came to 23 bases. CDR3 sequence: CASSLGVGGPRKGTQYF. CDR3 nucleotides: TGTGCCAGCAGTTTAGGTGTGGGGGGCCCCAGGAAGGGTACGCAGTATTTT.

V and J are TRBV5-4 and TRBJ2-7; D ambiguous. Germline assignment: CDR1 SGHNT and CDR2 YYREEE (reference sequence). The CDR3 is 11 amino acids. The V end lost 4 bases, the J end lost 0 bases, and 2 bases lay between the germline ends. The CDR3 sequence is CASSTSYEQYF. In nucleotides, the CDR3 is TGTGCCAGCAGCACCTCCTACGAGCAGTACTTC.

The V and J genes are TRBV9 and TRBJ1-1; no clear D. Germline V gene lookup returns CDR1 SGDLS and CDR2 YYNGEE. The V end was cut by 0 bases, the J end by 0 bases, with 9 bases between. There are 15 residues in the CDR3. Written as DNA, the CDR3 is TGTGCCAGCAGCGTAGGGATGTCGGTGAACACTGAAGCTTTCTTT. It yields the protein CASSVGMSVNTEAFF.

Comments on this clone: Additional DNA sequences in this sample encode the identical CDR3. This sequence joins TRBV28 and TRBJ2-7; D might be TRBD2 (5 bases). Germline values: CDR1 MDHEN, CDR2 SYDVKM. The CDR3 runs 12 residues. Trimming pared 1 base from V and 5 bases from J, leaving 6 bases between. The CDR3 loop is CASSLLRDEQYF. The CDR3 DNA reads TGTGCCAGCAGTTTATTGAGGGACGAGCAGTACTTC.

DNA for the CDR3: TGTGCCAGCAGCCAATACGTGACAGGGAACTATGGCTACACCTTC. Protein sequence: CASSQYVTGNYGYTF. The rearrangement links TRBV14 to TRBJ1-2; the match to TRBD1 covers 7 bases. Losses at the gene ends were 2 bases for V and 2 bases for J; bases not matched to a gene: 5. The CDR3 runs 15 residues. The germline CDR1 and CDR2 sequences are SGHDN and FVKESK. The full variable domain, its missing parts supplied by reference TRBV14 and TRBJ1-2, is EAGVTQFPSHSVIEKGQTVTLRCDPISGHDNLYWYRRVMGKEIKFLLHFVKESKQDESGMPNNRFLAERTGGTYSTLKVQPAELEDSGVYFCASSQYVTGNYGYTFGSGTRLTVV.

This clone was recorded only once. CDR3 region: CASSYSTGHLTYEQYF. Written as DNA, the CDR3 is TGCGCCAGCAGCTACTCTACGGGACACCTTACCTACGAGCAGTACTTC. This chain joins TRBV5-1 and TRBJ2-7; weak D call: TRBD1 (6 bases). CDR1 and CDR2 (germline): SGHRS, YFSETQ. Trimming pared 3 bases from V and 2 bases from J, leaving 18 bases between. The CDR3 consists of 16 residues.

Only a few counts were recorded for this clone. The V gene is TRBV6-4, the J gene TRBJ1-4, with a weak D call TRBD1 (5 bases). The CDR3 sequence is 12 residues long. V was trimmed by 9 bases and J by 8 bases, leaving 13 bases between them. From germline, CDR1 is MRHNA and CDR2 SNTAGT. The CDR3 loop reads CASLGDREKLFF. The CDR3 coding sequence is TGTGCCAGTTTGGGGGATCGAGAAAAACTGTTTTTT.

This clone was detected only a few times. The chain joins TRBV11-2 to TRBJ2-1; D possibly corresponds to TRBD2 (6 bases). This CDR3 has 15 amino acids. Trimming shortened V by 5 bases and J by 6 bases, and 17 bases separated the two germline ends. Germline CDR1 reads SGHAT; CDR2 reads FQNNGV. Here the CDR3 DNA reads TGTGCCAGCAGCGATAGACGGAGGCGGGGCAATGAGCAGTTCTTC. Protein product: CASSDRRRRGNEQFF.

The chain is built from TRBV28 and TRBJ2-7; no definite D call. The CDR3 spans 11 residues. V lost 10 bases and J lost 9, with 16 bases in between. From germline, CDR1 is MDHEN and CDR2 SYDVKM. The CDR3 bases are TGTGCCACGATGGCCGCCGGGCGGCAGTACTTC. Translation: CATMAAGRQYF.

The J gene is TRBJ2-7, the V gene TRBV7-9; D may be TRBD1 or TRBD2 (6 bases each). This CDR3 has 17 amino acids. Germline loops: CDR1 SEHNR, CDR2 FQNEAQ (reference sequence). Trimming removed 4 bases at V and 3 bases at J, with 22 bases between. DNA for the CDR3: TGTGCCAGCAGCTCCTCTGGGGGGCTAGCAGACCTCTACGAGCAGTACTTC. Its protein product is CASSSSGGLADLYEQYF. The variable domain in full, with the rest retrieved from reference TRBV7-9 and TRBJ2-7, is DTGVSQNPRHKITKRGQNVTFRCDPISEHNRLYWYRQTLGQGPEFLTYFQNEAQLEKSRLLSDRFSAERPKGSFSTLEIQRTEQGDSAMYLCASSSSGGLADLYEQYFGPGTRLTVT.

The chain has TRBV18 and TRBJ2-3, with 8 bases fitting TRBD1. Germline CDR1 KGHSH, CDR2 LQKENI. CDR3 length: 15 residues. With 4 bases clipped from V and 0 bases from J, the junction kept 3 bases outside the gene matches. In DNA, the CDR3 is TGTGCCAGCTCACTGGGACAGGTGAGCACAGATACGCAGTATTTT. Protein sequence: CASSLGQVSTDTQYF.

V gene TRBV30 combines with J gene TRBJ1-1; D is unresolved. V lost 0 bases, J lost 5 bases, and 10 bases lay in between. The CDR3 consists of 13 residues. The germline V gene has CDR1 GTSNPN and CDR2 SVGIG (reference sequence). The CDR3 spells CAWSVSGRTEAFF. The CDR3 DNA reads TGTGCCTGGAGTGTAAGCGGAAGGACTGAAGCTTTCTTT.

CDR3 in DNA: TGTGCCAGCAGCGTAGCAGGGGTGGGGCTGAACACTGAAGCTTTCTTT. It specifies CASSVAGVGLNTEAFF. J is TRBJ1-1 and V is TRBV9, with a tentative D call TRBD1 (6 bases). V was clipped by 0 bases and J by 0 bases, with 12 bases between them. CDR1 and CDR2 (germline): SGDLS, YYNGEE. This CDR3 has 16 amino acids.